Each of the 25 T cell receptor beta chains below was sequenced from the same sample in a study of blood T cell repertoires in COVID-19. Sequenced by immunoSEQ multiplex PCR; TCRdb stores in-frame clones only, minus some. The data show some 320,000 clones, with roughly nine tenths seen just once and 2% to 3% held by the top ten. What was sequenced was PBMCs or T cells enriched from blood (not recorded which). The origin of the receptors is a man between 60 and 75 years old who had recovered from COVID-19.

The V and J genes are TRBV4-2 and TRBJ1-2; D unresolved. The CDR3 is made up of 14 amino acids. V dropped 4 bases and J dropped 6 bases, with 15 bases sitting between them. Germline V gene sequence: CDR1 LGHNA, CDR2 YNFKEQ. The CDR3 region is CASSRQRESHGYTF. Here the CDR3 DNA reads TGTGCCAGCAGCCGCCAGCGGGAGTCCCATGGCTACACCTTC.

The chain couples TRBV19 to TRBJ2-1; 8 bases line up with TRBD2. Germline V gene lookup returns CDR1 LNHDA and CDR2 SQIVND (reference sequence). The CDR3 loop spans 17 amino acids. The V gene end was trimmed by 6 bases and the J gene end by 2 bases; junction bases not matched to a gene: 12. This CDR3 is CASRNNEAGETYNEQFF. CDR3 nucleotide sequence: TGTGCCAGTAGAAATAACGAAGCGGGGGAGACCTACAATGAGCAGTTCTTC.

J is TRBJ1-1 and V is TRBV7-2; 10 bases agree with TRBD1. Looked up from germline, CDR1 is SGHTA and CDR2 is FQGNSA. J lost 1 base, V lost 2 bases, and 10 bases had no gene match. The CDR3 length is 18 residues. CDR3 DNA: TGTGCCAGCAGCTTAAAACCGCAGGACAGGGGGAGGAACACTGAAGCTTTCTTT. Protein product: CASSLKPQDRGRNTEAFF.

V usage is TRBV4-3 and J usage is TRBJ2-7; 8 bases map to TRBD1. The CDR3 has 14 residues. The germline CDR1 and CDR2 sequences are LGHNA and YSLEER. With V trimmed by 3 bases and J by 6 bases, 7 bases remained unmatched. CDR3 sequence reads: CASSHDRGASEQYF. The CDR3 nucleotides read TGCGCCAGCAGCCACGACAGGGGTGCGAGCGAGCAGTACTTC.

This chain links TRBV18 with TRBJ1-1; tentatively, D is TRBD1 (5 bases). Trimming shortened V by 0 bases and J by 4 bases, and 15 bases separated the two germline ends. The germline V gene encodes CDR1 KGHSH and CDR2 LQKENI. The CDR3 is 16 residues long. CDR3 residues: CASSPPSQGAGTEAFF. In DNA form, the CDR3 reads TGTGCCAGCTCACCACCTAGTCAGGGAGCGGGCACTGAAGCTTTCTTT.

The chain uses TRBV30 and TRBJ2-7; 8 bases line up with TRBD1. The germline V gene encodes CDR1 GTSNPN and CDR2 SVGIG (reference sequence). The ends lost 5 bases at V and 6 bases at J; junction bases unmatched: 6. This CDR3 has 12 residues. CDR3 nucleotides: TGTGCCTGGGGACAGGGAATTGGCGAGCAGTACTTC. Protein: CAWGQGIGEQYF.

The gene calls are TRBV18 and TRBJ1-2, with D tentatively TRBD1 (5 bases). The CDR3 is 17 amino acids. Per the germline V gene, CDR1 is KGHSH and CDR2 is LQKENI. The V end lost 1 base, the J end lost 4 bases, and 19 bases lay between the germline ends. The CDR3 bases are TGTGCCAGCTCACCACAGGGTGCCGTGGGAAGGGGCTATGGCTACACCTTC. Its protein is CASSPQGAVGRGYGYTF.

In this sample, this clone turned up once. J is TRBJ2-3 and V is TRBV18; 7 positions match TRBD1. V lost 6 bases and J lost 2; bases outside the gene matches: 11. Germline assignment: CDR1 KGHSH and CDR2 LQKENI. CDR3 size: 16 residues. The DNA for the CDR3 is TGTGCCAGCTCGGTAGATGGGACAGCCTACACAGATACGCAGTATTTT. This encodes CASSVDGTAYTDTQYF. Full variable domain (rest looked up from reference TRBV18 and TRBJ2-3): NAGVMQNPRHLVRRRGQEARLRCSPMKGHSHVYWYRQLPEEGLKFMVYLQKENIIDESGMPKERFSAEFPKEGPSILRIQQVVRGDSAAYFCASSVDGTAYTDTQYFGPGTRLTVL.

V and J are TRBV7-3 and TRBJ1-1; the D gene is possibly TRBD1 (6 bases). The length of the CDR3 is 16 residues. Germline CDR1 and CDR2: SGHTA and FQGTGA. V dropped 1 base and J dropped 1 base, with 13 bases sitting between them. CDR3 in DNA: TGTGCCAGCAGCTTAATGGGGCAGGGGTCGAACACTGAAGCTTTCTTT. It yields the protein CASSLMGQGSNTEAFF.

The chain recombines TRBV3-1 (or the pseudogene TRBV3-2) with TRBJ1-1; D is undetermined. Germline V CDR1 and CDR2: LGHDT, YNNKEL (reference sequence). The CDR3 has 14 amino acids. The V end was cut by 0 bases, the J end by 6 bases, with 11 bases between. CDR3 protein: CASSQDHRGAEAFF. Here the CDR3 DNA reads TGTGCCAGCAGCCAAGATCATCGGGGTGCTGAAGCTTTCTTT.

The chain recombines TRBV12-3 or TRBV12-4 with TRBJ2-3; D call uncertain. The CDR3 is made up of 11 amino acids. V dropped 7 bases and J dropped 2 bases, with 4 bases sitting between them. Here the CDR3 reads CASTLTDTQYF. DNA for the CDR3: TGTGCCAGCACTCTCACAGATACGCAGTATTTT.

The chain combines TRBV2 with TRBJ2-3, with unresolved D. Germline V CDR1 and CDR2: SNHLY, FYNNEI. The CDR3 length is 12 residues. V was pared by 6 bases and J by 2 bases, with 6 bases between. In DNA form, the CDR3 reads TGTGCCAGCAGAAGCGACACAGATACGCAGTATTTT. As protein: CASRSDTDTQYF. The whole variable domain, remainder taken from reference TRBV2 and TRBJ2-3, is EPEVTQTPSHQVTQMGQEVILRCVPISNHLYFYWYRQILGQKVEFLVSFYNNEISEKSEIFDDQFSVERPDGSNFTLKIRSTKLEDSAMYFCASRSDTDTQYFGPGTRLTVL.

This rearrangement joins TRBV11-3 to TRBJ2-1, with 7 positions matching TRBD2. The CDR3 has 16 residues. Per the germline V gene, CDR1 is SGHNT and CDR2 is YENEEA. The V gene end was trimmed by 5 bases and the J gene end by 7 bases; junction bases not matched to a gene: 14. The CDR3 loop reads CASSPVYQAGNNEQFF. The CDR3 DNA reads TGTGCCAGCAGCCCGGTCTATCAAGCGGGGAATAATGAGCAGTTCTTC.

The chain joins TRBV2 to TRBJ1-3; D perhaps matches TRBD1 (6 bases). The CDR3 totals 16 residues. Trimming removed 5 bases from V and 0 bases from J, with 14 bases in between. Germline CDR1 reads SNHLY; CDR2 reads FYNNEI. CDR3 nucleotides: TGTGCCAGCAGTCAAAACAGGGATAGCTCTGGAAACACCATATATTTT. Translation: CASSQNRDSSGNTIYF.

The rearrangement joins TRBV6-5 to TRBJ1-3, with D tentatively TRBD1 (5 bases). The V end was cut by 0 bases, the J end by 0 bases, with 9 bases between. Germline CDR1 and CDR2: MNHEY and SVGAGI. The CDR3 is made up of 16 amino acids. This chain's CDR3 is CASSYSRQSSGNTIYF. The CDR3 region has the DNA TGTGCCAGCAGTTACTCGCGACAGAGCTCTGGAAACACCATATATTTT.

This clone occurred once. The chain recombines TRBV11-2 with TRBJ2-3, with 9 bases identical to TRBD1. The CDR3 has 16 residues. CDR1 is SGHAT, CDR2 FQNNGV, per germline. V shed 5 bases and J 7 bases; nucleotides not matched to a gene: 13. CDR3 loop: CASSPGQGLGLHTQYF. CDR3 bases: TGTGCCAGCAGCCCGGGACAGGGCCTTGGTTTACATACGCAGTATTTT.

The chain employs TRBV7-8 and TRBJ2-7, with TRBD1 matching 9 bases. CDR3 size: 15 residues. V trimming: 4 bases; J trimming: 3 bases; junction bases outside the gene matches: 7. Germline CDR1 reads SGHVS; CDR2 reads FQNEAQ. The CDR3 coding sequence is TGTGCCAGCAGCTCCCGACAGGGGGGAAACTACGAGCAGTACTTC. Translated: CASSSRQGGNYEQYF.

This chain joins TRBV4-1 and TRBJ1-2; D ambiguous. The CDR3 loop spans 15 amino acids. CDR1 is MGHRA, CDR2 YSYEKL, per germline. V shed 0 bases and J shed 0 bases, with 8 bases lying between them. The chain's CDR3 is CASSQDRWTNYGYTF. CDR3 coding DNA: TGCGCCAGCAGCCAAGACAGGTGGACTAACTATGGCTACACCTTC.

The rearrangement uses TRBV3-1 (or the pseudogene TRBV3-2) and TRBJ2-2; D is ambiguous. Germline lookup yields CDR1 LGHDT and CDR2 YNNKEL (reference sequence). This CDR3 has 12 amino acids. The germline V and J ends were trimmed by 3 bases and 5 bases, with 4 bases remaining between them. The CDR3 reads CASSHGTGELFF. CDR3 nucleotides: TGTGCCAGCAGCCACGGGACCGGGGAGCTGTTTTTT.

V is TRBV7-2 and J is TRBJ2-1; D gene uncertain. Trimming shortened V by 0 bases and J by 5 bases, and 8 bases separated the two germline ends. The germline V gene has CDR1 SGHTA and CDR2 FQGNSA. CDR3 length: 14 amino acids. The CDR3 DNA is TGTGCCAGCAGCTTAGCGGGCAGCAACAATGAGCAGTTCTTC. Amino acids: CASSLAGSNNEQFF.

The chain combines TRBV5-1 with TRBJ2-2; 7 bases are a match to TRBD2. Trimming removed 0 bases from V and 6 bases from J; junction bases left unmatched: 5. Germline CDR1 and CDR2: SGHRS and YFSETQ. This CDR3 is built from 15 residues. In DNA form, the CDR3 reads TGCGCCAGCAGCTTGGCCGGGGAGGGACCCGGGGAGCTGTTTTTT. Translation gives CASSLAGEGPGELFF.

This chain links TRBV15 with TRBJ1-3; 8 bases agree with TRBD1. Germline values: CDR1 LNHNV, CDR2 YYDKDF (reference sequence). Trimming at V came to 5 bases and at J to 0 bases, leaving 3 bases not matched to a gene. The CDR3 is made up of 15 amino acids. The CDR3 DNA is TGTGCCACCAGCCCAGGGGGCAACTCTGGAAACACCATATATTTT. This sequence encodes CATSPGGNSGNTIYF.

The chain has TRBV5-1 and TRBJ2-5, with 7 bases fitting TRBD1. This CDR3 region has 15 residues. J gave up 4 bases and V 0 bases, and 6 bases lay outside the gene matches. Per germline, CDR1 SGHRS and CDR2 YFSETQ. The CDR3 loop reads CASSLGVGGRETQYF. Here the CDR3 DNA reads TGCGCCAGCAGCTTGGGGGTAGGGGGCAGAGAGACCCAGTACTTC.

Concerning this clone itself: This specimen includes other DNA sequences encoding the same CDR3. The rearrangement links TRBV9 to TRBJ1-1; D call uncertain. The V end lost 0 bases, the J end lost 1 base, and 4 bases lay between the germline ends. CDR3 size: 13 residues. The germline gives CDR1 SGDLS, CDR2 YYNGEE. In nucleotides, the CDR3 is TGTGCCAGCAGCGTAGACGGGAACACTGAAGCTTTCTTT. Its protein product is CASSVDGNTEAFF.

The chain joins TRBV21-1 to TRBJ1-2; the table's D call of TRBD1 was not tested on the DNA. TRBV21-1 corresponds to a pseudogene. This CDR3 is built from 14 residues. The CDR3 DNA sequence: TGTGCCAGCAGCATGGACAGGTTAAGTGTTGGCTACACCTTC. It codes for CASSMDRLSVGYTF.